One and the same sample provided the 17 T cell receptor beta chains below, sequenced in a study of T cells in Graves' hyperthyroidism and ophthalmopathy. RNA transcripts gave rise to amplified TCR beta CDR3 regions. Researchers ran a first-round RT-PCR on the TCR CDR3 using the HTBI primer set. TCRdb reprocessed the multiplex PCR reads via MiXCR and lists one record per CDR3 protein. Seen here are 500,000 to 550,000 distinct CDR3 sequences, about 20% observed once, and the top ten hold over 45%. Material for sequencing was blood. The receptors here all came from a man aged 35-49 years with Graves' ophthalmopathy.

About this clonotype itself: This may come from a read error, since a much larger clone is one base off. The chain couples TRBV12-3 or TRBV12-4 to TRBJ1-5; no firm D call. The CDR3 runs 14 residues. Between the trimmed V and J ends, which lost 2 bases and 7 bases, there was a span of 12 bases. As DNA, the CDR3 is TGTGCCAGCAGTTTATTCGCGCGAGGGCAGCCCCAGCATTTT. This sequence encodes CASSLFARGQPQHF.

Here the CDR3 reads CASSPQGVTDTQYF. In DNA form, the CDR3 reads TGTGCCAGCAGCCCACAGGGTGTCACAGATACGCAGTATTTT. The genes are TRBV9 and TRBJ2-3, with TRBD1 as a possible D gene (6 bases). V lost 4 bases and J 2 bases, leaving 11 bases between the germline ends. The CDR3 spans 14 residues. Germline V CDR1 and CDR2: SGDLS, YYNGEE.

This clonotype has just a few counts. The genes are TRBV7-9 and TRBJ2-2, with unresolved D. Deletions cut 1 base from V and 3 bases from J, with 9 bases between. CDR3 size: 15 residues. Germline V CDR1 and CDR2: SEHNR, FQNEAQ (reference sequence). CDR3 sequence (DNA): TGTGCCAGCAGCTTAGATGGCCCATACACCGGGGAGCTGTTTTTT. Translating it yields CASSLDGPYTGELFF.

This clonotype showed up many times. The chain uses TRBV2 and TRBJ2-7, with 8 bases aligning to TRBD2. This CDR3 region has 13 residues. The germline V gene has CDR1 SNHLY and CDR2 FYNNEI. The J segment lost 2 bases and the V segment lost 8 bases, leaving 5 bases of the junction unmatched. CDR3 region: CASASGPTYEQYF. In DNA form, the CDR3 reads TGTGCCAGCGCTAGCGGGCCAACCTACGAGCAGTACTTC.

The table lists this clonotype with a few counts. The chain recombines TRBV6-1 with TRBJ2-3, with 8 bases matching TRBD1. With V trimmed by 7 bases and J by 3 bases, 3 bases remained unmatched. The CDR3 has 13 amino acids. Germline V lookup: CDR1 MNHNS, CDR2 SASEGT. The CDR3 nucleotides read TGTGCCAGCACTCGGACAGGGACAGATACGCAGTATTTT. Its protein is CASTRTGTDTQYF.

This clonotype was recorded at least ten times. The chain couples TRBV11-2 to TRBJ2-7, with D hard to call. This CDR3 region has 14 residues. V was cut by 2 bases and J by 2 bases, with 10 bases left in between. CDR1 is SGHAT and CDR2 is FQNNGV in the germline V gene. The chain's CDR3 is CASSLTRQAYEQYF. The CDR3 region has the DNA TGTGCCAGCAGCTTAACGAGACAAGCCTACGAGCAGTACTTC.

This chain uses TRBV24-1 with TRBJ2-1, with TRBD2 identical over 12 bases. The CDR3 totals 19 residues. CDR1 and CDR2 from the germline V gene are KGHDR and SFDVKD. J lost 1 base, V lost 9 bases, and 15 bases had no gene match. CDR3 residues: CATLPPLAGGPTSYNEQFF. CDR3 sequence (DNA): TGTGCCACCCTTCCCCCTCTAGCGGGAGGGCCTACGTCCTACAATGAGCAGTTCTTC.

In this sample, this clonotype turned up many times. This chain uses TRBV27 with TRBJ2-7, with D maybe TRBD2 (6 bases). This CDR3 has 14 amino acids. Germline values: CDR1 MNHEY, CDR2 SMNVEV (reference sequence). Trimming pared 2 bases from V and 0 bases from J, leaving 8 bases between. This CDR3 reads CASSLAGYSYEQYF. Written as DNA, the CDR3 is TGTGCCAGCAGTTTAGCGGGGTACTCCTACGAGCAGTACTTC.

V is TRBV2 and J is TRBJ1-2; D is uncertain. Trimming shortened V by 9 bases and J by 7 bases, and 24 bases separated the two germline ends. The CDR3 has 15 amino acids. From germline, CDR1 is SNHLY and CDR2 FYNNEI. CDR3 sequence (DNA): TGTGCCAGTCTACTCCTTGAGAACCTCGGTGGTGGCTACACCTTC. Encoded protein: CASLLLENLGGGYTF.

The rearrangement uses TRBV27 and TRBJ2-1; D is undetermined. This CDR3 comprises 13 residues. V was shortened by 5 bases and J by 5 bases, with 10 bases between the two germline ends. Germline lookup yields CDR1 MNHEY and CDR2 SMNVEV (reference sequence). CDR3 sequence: CASSLRRHNEQFF. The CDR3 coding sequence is TGTGCCAGCAGTCTTCGACGGCACAATGAGCAGTTCTTC.

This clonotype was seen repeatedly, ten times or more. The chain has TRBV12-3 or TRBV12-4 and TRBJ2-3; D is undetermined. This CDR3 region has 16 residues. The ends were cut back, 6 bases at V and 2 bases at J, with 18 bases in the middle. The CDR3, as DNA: TGTGCCAGCAGCCCCCAGGTAGCAGCGATCACAGATACGCAGTATTTT. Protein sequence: CASSPQVAAITDTQYF.

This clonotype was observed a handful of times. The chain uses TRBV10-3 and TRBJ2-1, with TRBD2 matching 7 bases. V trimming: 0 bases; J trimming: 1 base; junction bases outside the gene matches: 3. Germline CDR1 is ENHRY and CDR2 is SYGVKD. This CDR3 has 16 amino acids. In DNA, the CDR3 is TGTGCCATCAGTGAGTCGGGAGCGGGATCCTACAATGAGCAGTTCTTC. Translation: CAISESGAGSYNEQFF.

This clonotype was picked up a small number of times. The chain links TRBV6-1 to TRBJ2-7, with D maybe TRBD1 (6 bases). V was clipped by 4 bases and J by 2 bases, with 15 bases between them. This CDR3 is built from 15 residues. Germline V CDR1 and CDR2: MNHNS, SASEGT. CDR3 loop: CASSARGTSPYEQYF. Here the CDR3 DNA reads TGTGCCAGCAGTGCGAGGGGGACATCCCCCTACGAGCAGTACTTC.

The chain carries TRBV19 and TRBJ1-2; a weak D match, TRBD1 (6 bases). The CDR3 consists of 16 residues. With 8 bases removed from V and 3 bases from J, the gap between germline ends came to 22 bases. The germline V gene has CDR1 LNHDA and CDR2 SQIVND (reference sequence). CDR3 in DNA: TGTGCCAGTTCCGACGAAGGACGGGGGGGCGACTATGGCTACACCTTC. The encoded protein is CASSDEGRGGDYGYTF.

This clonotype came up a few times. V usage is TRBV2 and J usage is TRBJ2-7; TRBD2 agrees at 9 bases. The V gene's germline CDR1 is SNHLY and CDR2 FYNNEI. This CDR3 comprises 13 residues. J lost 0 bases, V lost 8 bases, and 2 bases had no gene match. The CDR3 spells CASYSGGSYEQYF. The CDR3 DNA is TGTGCCAGCTATAGCGGGGGCTCCTACGAGCAGTACTTC.

The CDR3 sequence: CASSVPGTGKNEQFF. The CDR3 DNA follows: TGTGCCAGCAGCGTACCCGGGACAGGGAAGAATGAGCAGTTCTTC. The chain recombines TRBV9 with TRBJ2-1; 9 bases map to TRBD1. This CDR3 has 15 amino acids. After removal of 1 base from V and 7 bases from J, the junction contained 6 bases not matched to a gene. Looked up from germline, CDR1 is SGDLS and CDR2 is YYNGEE.

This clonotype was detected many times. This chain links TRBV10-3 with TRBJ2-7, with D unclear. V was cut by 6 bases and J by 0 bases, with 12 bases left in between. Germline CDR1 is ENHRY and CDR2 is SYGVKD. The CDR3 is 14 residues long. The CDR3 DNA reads TGTGCCATCAGGGCAGGCTTGAGCTCCTACGAGCAGTACTTC. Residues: CAIRAGLSSYEQYF.